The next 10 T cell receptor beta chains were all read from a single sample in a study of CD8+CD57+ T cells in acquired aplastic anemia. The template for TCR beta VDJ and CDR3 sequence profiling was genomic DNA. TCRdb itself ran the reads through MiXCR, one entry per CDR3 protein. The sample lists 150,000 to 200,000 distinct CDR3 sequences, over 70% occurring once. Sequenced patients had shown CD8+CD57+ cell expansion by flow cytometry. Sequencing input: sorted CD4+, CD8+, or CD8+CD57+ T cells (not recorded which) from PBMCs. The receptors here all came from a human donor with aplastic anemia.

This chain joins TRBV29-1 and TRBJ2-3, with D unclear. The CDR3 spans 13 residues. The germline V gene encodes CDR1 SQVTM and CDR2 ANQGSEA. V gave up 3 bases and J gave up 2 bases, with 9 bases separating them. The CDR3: CSVDRATTDTQYF. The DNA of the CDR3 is TGCAGCGTTGACCGGGCAACCACAGATACGCAGTATTTT.

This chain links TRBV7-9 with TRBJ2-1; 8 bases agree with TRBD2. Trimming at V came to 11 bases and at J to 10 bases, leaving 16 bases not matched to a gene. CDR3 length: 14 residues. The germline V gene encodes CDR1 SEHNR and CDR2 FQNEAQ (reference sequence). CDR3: CASQGGLVRNEQFF. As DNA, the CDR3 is TGTGCCTCCCAAGGGGGACTAGTGAGAAACGAGCAGTTCTTC.

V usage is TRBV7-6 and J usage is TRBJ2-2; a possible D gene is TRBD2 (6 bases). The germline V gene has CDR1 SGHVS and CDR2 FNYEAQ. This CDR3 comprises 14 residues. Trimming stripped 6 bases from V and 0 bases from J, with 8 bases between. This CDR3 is CASRGLPNTGELFF. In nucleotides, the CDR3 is TGTGCCAGCAGAGGACTACCGAACACCGGGGAGCTGTTTTTT.

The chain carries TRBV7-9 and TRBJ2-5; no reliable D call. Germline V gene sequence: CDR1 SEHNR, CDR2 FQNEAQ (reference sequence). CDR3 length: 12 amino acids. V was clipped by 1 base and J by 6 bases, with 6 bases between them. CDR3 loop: CASSLGDQTQYF. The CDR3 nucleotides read TGTGCCAGCAGCTTAGGGGATCAGACCCAGTACTTC.

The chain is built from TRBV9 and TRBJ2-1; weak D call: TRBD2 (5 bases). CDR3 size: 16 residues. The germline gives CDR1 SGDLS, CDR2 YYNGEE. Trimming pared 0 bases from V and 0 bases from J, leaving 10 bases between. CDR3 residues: CASSVVGRASYNEQFF. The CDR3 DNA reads TGTGCCAGCAGCGTAGTTGGGCGGGCCTCCTACAATGAGCAGTTCTTC.

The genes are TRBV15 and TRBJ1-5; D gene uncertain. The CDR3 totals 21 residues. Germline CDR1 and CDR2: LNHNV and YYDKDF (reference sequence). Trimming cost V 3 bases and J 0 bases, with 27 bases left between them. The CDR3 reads CATSRAIQVRVEGNSNQPQHF. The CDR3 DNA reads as TGTGCCACCAGCAGGGCGATTCAGGTTAGGGTGGAGGGTAATAGCAATCAGCCCCAGCATTTT. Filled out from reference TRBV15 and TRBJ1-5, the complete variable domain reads DAMVIQNPRYQVTQFGKPVTLSCSQTLNHNVMYWYQQKSSQAPKLLFHYYDKDFNNEADTPDNFQSRRPNTSFCFLDIRSPGLGDTAMYLCATSRAIQVRVEGNSNQPQHFGDGTRLSIL.

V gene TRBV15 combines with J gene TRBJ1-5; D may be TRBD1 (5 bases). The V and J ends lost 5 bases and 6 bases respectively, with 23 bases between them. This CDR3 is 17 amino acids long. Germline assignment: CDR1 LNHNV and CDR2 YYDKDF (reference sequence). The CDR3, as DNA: TGTGCCACCAGCTCGGGGTGGGGGGGTGGACGAAGTCAGCCCCAGCATTTT. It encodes CATSSGWGGGRSQPQHF.

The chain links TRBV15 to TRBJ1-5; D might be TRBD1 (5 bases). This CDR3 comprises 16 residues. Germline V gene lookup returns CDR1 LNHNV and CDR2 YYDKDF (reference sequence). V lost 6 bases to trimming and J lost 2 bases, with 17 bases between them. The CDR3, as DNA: TGTGCCACCAGGGGAGGGGAAACAGCTGGCAATCAGCCCCAGCATTTT. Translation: CATRGGETAGNQPQHF.

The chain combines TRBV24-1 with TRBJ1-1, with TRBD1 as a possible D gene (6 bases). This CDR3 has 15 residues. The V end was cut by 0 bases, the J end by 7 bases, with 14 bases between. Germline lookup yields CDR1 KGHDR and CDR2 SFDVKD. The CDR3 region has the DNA TGTGCCACCAGTGATTTGGACACAGGGTCTATTGAAGCTTTCTTT. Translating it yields CATSDLDTGSIEAFF.

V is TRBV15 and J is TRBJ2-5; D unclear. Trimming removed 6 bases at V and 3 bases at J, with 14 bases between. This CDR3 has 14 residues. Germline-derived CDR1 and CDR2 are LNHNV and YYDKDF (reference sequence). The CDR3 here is CATSSSVIEETQYF. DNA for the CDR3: TGTGCCACCAGTTCGTCGGTTATTGAAGAGACCCAGTACTTC.